What follows describes a single T cell receptor beta chain. The germline V and J ends were trimmed by 3 bases and 7 bases, with 16 bases remaining between them. Germline V CDR1 and CDR2: MDHEN, SYDVKM. The CDR3 sequence is 15 residues long. These data belong to a study of blood T cell repertoires in COVID-19. At the level of the study: Researchers got acute and convalescent COVID-19 samples from the United States, Italy and Spain. In each case, the material was cDNA or gDNA derived from T cells, B-cell-depleted T cells, or PBMCs.

Original handling: Nucleated cell number was recorded as an estimate derived from reference gene primer amplification. Sequenced by immunoSEQ multiplex PCR; TCRdb stores in-frame clones only, minus some. V, J and clone size are taken as reported in that table, and D and trimming were inferred from the DNA itself. Counted here are roughly 82,000 clones, around 91% occurring once; the ten biggest clones make up around 0.97%. The chain combines TRBV28 with TRBJ1-5; unclear D gene. The origin of this receptor is a woman aged 45-60 years in a cohort sampled during active COVID-19. Input material: peripheral blood. The CDR3 is CASSFGPSRGQPQHF. CDR3 DNA sequence: TGTGCCAGCAGTTTTGGGCCTTCTAGAGGGCAGCCCCAGCATTTT.